There are a few counts of the clone carrying this TCR beta chain. What it binds is unknown. This CDR3 has 17 amino acids. Trimming removed 0 bases from V and 7 bases from J; junction bases left unmatched: 9. Germline CDR1 is LGHNA and CDR2 is YNFKEQ. This record belongs to a study of regulatory T cells in long-lasting Graves disease. The overall study: Patients with persistent Graves' disease had over 5 years of antithyroid drugs and persistent TSH receptor antibodies.

Time point indicated: persistent/refractory GD, antithyroid drugs over 5 years with positive TRAb. Preparation of the TCR library used RNA extracted from PBMCs. Patients hailed from an endocrinology department in Xi'an, China. CDR3 regions were amplified by Arm-PCR using iRepertoire HTBI primers to build TCR beta libraries. TCRdb recomputed calls from the multiplex PCR reads with MiXCR, one row per CDR3 protein. The sample records under 450,000 distinct CDR3 sequences, 20% to 25% being singletons. Study conclusions and caveats: Limited samples may have lowered accuracy. Persistent disease was associated with favored TRBV28 usage and with favored use of TRBJ1-2 and TRBJ2-5.

The material was peripheral blood mononuclear cells (PBMCs), obtained when the disease was refractory, from a patient treated with antithyroid drugs. The origin of this receptor is a woman aged 40 to 50 with Graves disease. The V call is TRBV4-2, the J call TRBJ2-2; the match to TRBD2 covers 9 bases. The CDR3 nucleotides read TGTGCCAGCAGCCAAGATTCCGGGACTAGCTATCGCGGGGAGCTGTTTTTT. The encoded protein is CASSQDSGTSYRGELFF.